This T cell receptor (beta chain) was captured by sequencing in a study of T cell responses to AZD1222 COVID-19 vaccine. In its sample, this clone was seen once. Germline V gene sequence: CDR1 SGHAT, CDR2 FQNNGV. The V and J ends lost 4 bases and 2 bases, in that order; junction bases with no gene match: 9. The CDR3 has 16 residues. Profiling relied on immunoSEQ multiplex PCR, and the TCRdb table lists in-frame clones only, not all of them. The sample lists more than 95,000 clones, approximately 90% seen once, with about 1.1% in the top ten. This rearrangement joins TRBV11-2 to TRBJ2-3; TRBD2 matches 7 bases. Sequences were derived from peripheral blood, sampled on day 0 of AZD1222 vaccination. This sequence originates from an adult in good health. CDR3 sequence reads: CASSSGEGGTTDTQYF. CDR3 DNA: TGTGCCAGCAGCTCCGGCGAGGGAGGGACCACAGATACGCAGTATTTT. Using reference TRBV11-2 and TRBJ2-3 for the parts outside the CDR3, the full variable domain is EAGVAQSPRYKIIEKRQSVAFWCNPISGHATLYWYQQILGQGPKLLIQFQNNGVVDDSQLPKDRFSAERLKGVDSTLKIQPAKLEDSAVYLCASSSGEGGTTDTQYFGPGTRLTVL.